Listed below are T cell receptor beta chains from one sample, sequenced in a study of identical twins. TCRdb used MiXCR to reprocess the 5' RACE reads, holding one entry per CDR3 protein. The sample contains some 730,000 distinct CDR3 sequences, roughly 20% of which appear only once. Another study also made use of these data, one on T cells expressing NK-cell markers.

The sample comprised PBMCs. These receptor sequences come from a young woman in good health. Each CDR3 is given with its conserved first and last residue. A D gene is named only where the DNA matches it firmly. Clone size appears in some rows only: once, few, many, or a class for an expanded clone.

TRBV15	-	TRBJ2-1	few	TGTGCCACCAGCCAACTGGGGGCCGGATACAATGAGCAGTTCTTC	CATSQLGAGYNEQFF
TRBV6-1	-	TRBJ1-2	-	TGTGCCGGCAGTGCACCAGGAACAGGAGTGGGGCTAGCTAACTATGGCTACACCTTC	CAGSAPGTGVGLANYGYTF
TRBV18	-	TRBJ2-7	once	TGTGCCAGCTCACCCGATACACGCCAGCGGGCTAAGTACGAGCAGTACTTC	CASSPDTRQRAKYEQYF
TRBV5-1	TRBD1	TRBJ2-7	few	TGCGCCAGCAGCCCGAGACAGGGAAAACGGGACGAGCAGTACTTC	CASSPRQGKRDEQYF
TRBV20-1	-	TRBJ2-3	-	TGCAGTGCTAGGATCGCGGCCTTCACAGATACGCAGTATTTT	CSARIAAFTDTQYF
TRBV12-3/TRBV12-4	-	TRBJ2-7	-	TGTGCCAGCAGTTTAAGGGGGTCGCTTTTTAACGAGCAGTACTTC	CASSLRGSLFNEQYF
TRBV7-8	-	TRBJ1-3	-	TGTGCCAGCAGCTTAGTCTGGCAGGGAAGCGGAAACACCATATATTTT	CASSLVWQGSGNTIYF
TRBV7-8	TRBD1	TRBJ1-1	-	TGTGCCAGCAGCTTAGATGGGACAGGGGAAATTAGGGACACTGAAGCTTTCTTT	CASSLDGTGEIRDTEAFF
TRBV5-1	-	TRBJ2-7	-	TGCGCCAGCAGCTTGCTTTGGTCCTACGAGCAGTACTTC	CASSLLWSYEQYF
TRBV7-9	-	TRBJ2-1	-	TGTGCCAGCAGCGAAGAGGGGGGAGGGCTATTGTACAATGAGCAGTTCTTC	CASSEEGGGLLYNEQFF
TRBV7-9	-	TRBJ2-5	-	TGTGCCAGCAGCTCCGGGACTCCTCGGGAGACCCAGTACTTC	CASSSGTPRETQYF
TRBV12-3/TRBV12-4	TRBD1	TRBJ2-3	many	TGTGCCAGCAGCCTGACAGGGCCAGATACGCAGTATTTT	CASSLTGPDTQYF
TRBV12-3/TRBV12-4	-	TRBJ2-1	-	TGTGCCAGCAGCCCCCTCCGAATATTGGGGATCCGTTCCTACAATGAGCAGTTCTTC	CASSPLRILGIRSYNEQFF
TRBV9	-	TRBJ2-7	few	TGTGCCAGCAGCGTAGCCCAGGGAATGTACGAGCAGTACTTC	CASSVAQGMYEQYF
TRBV12-3/TRBV12-4	-	TRBJ2-1	few	TGTGCCAGCAGACAGGGTTTGGCGGCTGAGCAGTTCTTC	CASRQGLAAEQFF
TRBV5-1	-	TRBJ2-1	-	TGCGCCAGCAGCTTGGTCGGCGGGCCCAACAATGAGCAGTTCTTC	CASSLVGGPNNEQFF
TRBV20-1	TRBD2	TRBJ2-5	few	TGCAGTGCCATGCCGACTAGCGGGGGATACCAAGAGACCCAGTACTTC	CSAMPTSGGYQETQYF
TRBV9	TRBD1	TRBJ2-3	-	TGTGCCAGCAGCTTCGGACAGGGACGAATGATCACAGATACGCAGTATTTT	CASSFGQGRMITDTQYF
TRBV20-1	TRBD2	TRBJ2-2	-	TGCAGTGCTAGAGCTAGCGGGAGTTCCGGGGAGCTGTTTTTT	CSARASGSSGELFF
TRBV25-1	-	TRBJ2-2	-	TGTGCCAGCAGTCTCTCCCGACTAGATTGGAACACCGGGGAGCTGTTTTTT	CASSLSRLDWNTGELFF
TRBV7-9	-	TRBJ2-1	-	TGTGCCAGCAGCTTGACCGGGAGTGGCTACAATGAGCAGTTCTTC	CASSLTGSGYNEQFF
TRBV7-8	TRBD1	TRBJ1-5	-	TGTGCCAGCAGCTTAGGACAGGGGCAACAGCCCCAGCATTTT	CASSLGQGQQPQHF
TRBV18	TRBD2	TRBJ2-4	-	TGTGCCAGCTCACTTGGACTAGCGGGAGTATATAACATTCAGTACTTC	CASSLGLAGVYNIQYF
TRBV20-1	TRBD1	TRBJ2-7	few	TGCAGTGCCGACCCCGCAGGGGGTTTCTACGAGCAGTACTTC	CSADPAGGFYEQYF